This TCR beta chain was profiled in a study of shared clonotypes between healthy human individuals. Whole-study results and caveats: Generation probability values for non-shared clonotypes were lower than those for clonotypes shared by all four donors. Clonotype sharing among donors was thought likely to change with sequencing depth.

Germline V gene sequence: CDR1 MGHDK, CDR2 SYGVNS. The CDR3 covers 14 residues. Trimming took off 2 bases at V and 4 bases at J, with 12 bases between the two ends. Points on this clone: The antigen remains unidentified.

Produced via immunoSEQ multiplex PCR; TCRdb's table is partial and in-frame only. The data show around 2.5 million clones, over 85% seen once. V is TRBV25-1 and J is TRBJ2-7; possible D gene TRBD2, 5 bases. Sequences were obtained from naive CD4+ T cells from PBMCs. Subset denoted: CD45RA+ positively selected. The clonotype comes from a man between 18 and 29 years old in good health. Some clones in this sample may be carry-over from other donors' samples. The CDR3 region has the DNA TGTGCCAGCAGTGAAGGAGGTTATCGGTACGAGCAGTACTTC. As protein: CASSEGGYRYEQYF.